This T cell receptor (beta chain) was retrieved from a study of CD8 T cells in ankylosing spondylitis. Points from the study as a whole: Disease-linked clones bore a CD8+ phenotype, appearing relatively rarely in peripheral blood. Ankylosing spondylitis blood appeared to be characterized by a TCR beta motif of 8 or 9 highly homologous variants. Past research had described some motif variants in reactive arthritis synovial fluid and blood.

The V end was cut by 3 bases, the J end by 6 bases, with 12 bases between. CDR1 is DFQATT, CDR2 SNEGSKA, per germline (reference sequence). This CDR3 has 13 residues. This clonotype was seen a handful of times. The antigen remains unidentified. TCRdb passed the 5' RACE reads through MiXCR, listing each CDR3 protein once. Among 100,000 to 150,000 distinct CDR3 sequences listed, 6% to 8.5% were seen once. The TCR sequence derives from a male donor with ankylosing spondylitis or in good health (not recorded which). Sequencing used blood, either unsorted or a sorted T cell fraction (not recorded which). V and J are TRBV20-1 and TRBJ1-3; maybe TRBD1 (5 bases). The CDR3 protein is CSARWQGTNTIYF. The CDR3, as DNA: TGCAGTGCTAGGTGGCAGGGTACAAACACCATATATTTT.